This T cell receptor (beta chain) was identified during a study of Graves' ophthalmopathy and Graves' hyperthyroidism. Study-level findings and limits: From stable hyperthyroidism, ophthalmopathy was separated by a 13-signature model with 87.88% sensitivity and 80% to 82% specificity.

On this clonotype: Its target is unknown.

This CDR3 has 12 residues. CDR1 and CDR2 from the germline V gene are DFQATT and SNEGSKA (reference sequence). V dropped 6 bases and J dropped 1 base, with 10 bases sitting between them. Scientists amplified the TCR beta CDR3 regions from RNA transcripts. In the first round, RT-PCR was carried out with HTBI primers, and a multiplex PCR formed the second round. TCRdb used MiXCR to reprocess the multiplex PCR reads, holding one entry per CDR3 protein. Of 200,000 to 300,000 distinct CDR3 sequences listed, around 45% are singletons. Sequences were obtained from peripheral blood. The chain joins TRBV20-1 to TRBJ2-7, with D possibly TRBD2 on 6 matching bases. The source is an adult man with Graves' ophthalmopathy. CDR3 protein: CSARGFSYEQYF. The CDR3 coding sequence is TGCAGTGCGCGGGGATTTTCCTACGAGCAGTACTTC.